Below, 29 T cell receptor beta chains from the same sample are listed, as sequenced in a study of cytomegalovirus exposure and HLA in healthy donors (dated 2017 in TCRdb). Receptor libraries were prepared by the immunoSEQ multiplex PCR assay. A mixture of 60 forward primers for TCR Vbeta segments and 13 reverse primers for TCR Jbeta segments was used in the multiplex PCR. TCRdb holds this immuneACCESS table with in-frame rearrangements only. Some clones are missing; in checked studies, unresolved V genes explain under half, and the rest has no known cause. This sample holds tens of thousands of clones; approximately 71% were observed only once. The top ten constitute around 2% of the sample. Sequenced sample: PBMCs. The receptors were gathered from a woman under 40 in good health and CMV-seronegative.

The chain joins TRBV5-4 to TRBJ2-3, with D perhaps TRBD2 (7 bases). The CDR3 runs to 16 residues. Trimming pared 0 bases from V and 2 bases from J, leaving 13 bases between. CDR1 is SGHNT, CDR2 YYREEE, per germline (reference sequence). Here the CDR3 reads CASSLVPGGYTDTQYF. CDR3 coding DNA: TGTGCCAGCAGCTTGGTTCCGGGGGGCTACACAGATACGCAGTATTTT.

This rearrangement joins TRBV18 to TRBJ1-2, with 8 bases matching TRBD1. V lost 4 bases, J lost 8 bases, and 6 bases stayed unmatched. The CDR3 totals 13 residues. Germline lookup yields CDR1 KGHSH and CDR2 LQKENI. The DNA of the CDR3 is TGTGCCAGCTCACTGGACAGGGTAGGAGGCTACACCTTC. Protein sequence: CASSLDRVGGYTF.

The rearrangement joins TRBV6-1 to TRBJ2-7; 12 nucleotides align to TRBD2. J gave up 8 bases and V 4 bases, and 15 bases lay outside the gene matches. This CDR3 has 17 amino acids. The germline V gene has CDR1 MNHNS and CDR2 SASEGT. In DNA form, the CDR3 reads TGTGCCAGCAGTGGGTCTGGGACTAGCGGGCGGCGGGAGAAGCAGTACTTC. Translating gives CASSGSGTSGRREKQYF.

The J gene is TRBJ1-1, the V gene TRBV14; D is uncertain. V was clipped by 1 base and J by 1 base, with 10 bases between them. Looked up from germline, CDR1 is SGHDN and CDR2 is FVKESK. The CDR3 is made up of 15 amino acids. DNA for the CDR3: TGTGCCAGCAGCCAAGGAGGAGTGGGGAACACTGAAGCTTTCTTT. Translating it yields CASSQGGVGNTEAFF.

The chain joins TRBV28 to TRBJ2-5, with a weak D call TRBD1 (6 bases). CDR1 is MDHEN and CDR2 is SYDVKM in the germline V gene. The CDR3 is 13 residues long. Trimming pared 4 bases from V and 5 bases from J, leaving 11 bases between. In DNA, the CDR3 is TGTGCCAGCAGTTCCTACAGGGCCGAGACCCAGTACTTC. It is translated as CASSSYRAETQYF. Complete variable domain (other parts from reference TRBV28 and TRBJ2-5): DVKVTQSSRYLVKRTGEKVFLECVQDMDHENMFWYRQDPGLGLRLIYFSYDVKMKEKGDIPEGYSVSREKKERFSLILESASTNQTSMYLCASSSYRAETQYFGPGTRLLVL.

The chain recombines TRBV6-1 with TRBJ1-2, with D maybe TRBD1 (6 bases). Between the trimmed V and J ends, which lost 5 bases and 8 bases, there was a span of 9 bases. Germline CDR1 reads MNHNS; CDR2 reads SASEGT. This CDR3 has 11 residues. The DNA of the CDR3 is TGTGCCAGCAGTAAGGGGGTCGGCTACACCTTC. This encodes CASSKGVGYTF.

The chain joins TRBV5-5 to TRBJ1-2, with 7 bases matching TRBD1. Germline V CDR1 and CDR2: SGHKS, YYEKEE (reference sequence). Trimming took 4 bases from V and 7 from J; bases not matched to a gene: 10. The CDR3 extends over 14 amino acids. The CDR3 region has the DNA TGTGCCAGCAGCCAGAGCGGACAGGCAGCTGGCTACACCTTC. Translated, it gives CASSQSGQAAGYTF.

This clone showed up just once. The rearrangement uses TRBV10-3 and TRBJ1-1, with D perhaps matching TRBD1 (6 bases). V was shortened by 7 bases and J by 2 bases, with 14 bases between the two germline ends. Germline V gene lookup returns CDR1 ENHRY and CDR2 SYGVKD. The CDR3 runs 14 residues. The CDR3, as DNA: TGTGCCATCAAGGGGGGGCGCTTAAACACTGAAGCTTTCTTT. Amino acids: CAIKGGRLNTEAFF.

This clone was picked up one time. J is TRBJ1-4 and V is TRBV21-1; whether TRBD1, the table's D call, matches the DNA was not checked. TRBV21-1 is a pseudogene. The CDR3 has 17 residues. The CDR3: CASTWDRGPATNEKLFF. The CDR3, as DNA: TGTGCCAGCACCTGGGACAGGGGACCAGCAACTAATGAAAAACTGTTTTTT.

V gene TRBV6-5 combines with J gene TRBJ1-6, with 7 bases matching TRBD1. CDR3 size: 13 residues. V lost 5 bases, J lost 11 bases, and 6 bases stayed unmatched. Germline V gives CDR1 MNHEY, CDR2 SVGAGI. CDR3 region: CASSPTGQPPLHF. The CDR3 DNA reads as TGTGCCAGCAGTCCTACGGGACAGCCACCCCTCCACTTT.

The CDR3 is CASSLGGSGYDSPLHF. The CDR3 nucleotides read TGTGCCAGCAGCTTAGGCGGTTCGGGGTACGATTCACCCCTCCACTTT. J is TRBJ1-6 and V is TRBV13; D unresolved. V gave up 0 bases and J gave up 8 bases, with 14 bases separating them. In germline, CDR1 is PRHDT, CDR2 FYEKMQ (reference sequence). This CDR3 is built from 16 residues.

This clone was seen only once. This rearrangement joins TRBV5-1 to TRBJ1-2; D ambiguous. V gave up 1 base and J gave up 7 bases, with 20 bases separating them. The CDR3 runs to 16 residues. Germline-derived CDR1 and CDR2 are SGHRS and YFSETQ. CDR3 DNA: TGCGCCAGCAGCTTGACCGGCGCGGGAGGATCTGGTGGCTACACCTTC. This sequence encodes CASSLTGAGGSGGYTF.

This clone was counted between two and nine times. The chain links TRBV12-5 to TRBJ1-1; 10 positions match TRBD1. The CDR3 length is 18 residues. With V trimmed by 0 bases and J by 5 bases, 12 bases remained unmatched. In germline, CDR1 is LGHNT, CDR2 FRNRAP. This CDR3 reads CASGLVGTGDRGETEAFF. The CDR3 DNA reads TGTGCTAGTGGTTTGGTAGGGACAGGGGATAGAGGGGAGACTGAAGCTTTCTTT.

This clone appeared a single time. V is TRBV5-1 and J is TRBJ1-2, with D maybe TRBD1 (5 bases). Trimming stripped 1 base from V and 7 bases from J, with 14 bases between. Germline V gene sequence: CDR1 SGHRS, CDR2 YFSETQ. CDR3 length: 14 residues. In DNA form, the CDR3 reads TGCGCCAGCAGCTTGAGTAGGGGTAGGGGTGGCTACACCTTC. Protein product: CASSLSRGRGGYTF.

The chain is built from TRBV11-1 and TRBJ2-1; D call uncertain. This CDR3 region has 15 residues. V was pared by 2 bases and J by 6 bases, with 14 bases between. Per the germline V gene, CDR1 is SGHAT and CDR2 is FQDESV (reference sequence). The DNA for the CDR3 is TGTGCCAGCAGCTTAAGGTACCTAGATTTCAATGAGCAGTTCTTC. Its protein is CASSLRYLDFNEQFF.

The rearrangement links TRBV4-3 to TRBJ2-1; D gene uncertain. Per germline, CDR1 LGHNA and CDR2 YSLEER. The CDR3 spans 16 residues. V was cut by 3 bases and J by 0 bases, with 12 bases left in between. The CDR3, as DNA: TGCGCCAGCAGCCAGGTAGATCTTGTCTCCTACAATGAGCAGTTCTTC. Translation gives CASSQVDLVSYNEQFF.

The chain carries TRBV12-5 and TRBJ2-3; D is perhaps TRBD2 (6 bases). Trimming pared 4 bases from V and 0 bases from J, leaving 8 bases between. Germline lookup yields CDR1 LGHNT and CDR2 FRNRAP. This CDR3 contains 14 residues. CDR3 DNA: TGTGCTAGTGGTTGGGGGGAGAGCACAGATACGCAGTATTTT. The encoded protein is CASGWGESTDTQYF.

The J gene is TRBJ1-1, the V gene TRBV25-1; D is perhaps TRBD1 (5 bases). Germline loops: CDR1 MGHDK, CDR2 SYGVNS. This CDR3 comprises 14 residues. V was pared by 2 bases and J by 4 bases, with 11 bases between. The CDR3 reads CASSEPGRGTEAFF. CDR3 coding DNA: TGTGCCAGCAGTGAACCTGGAAGGGGCACTGAAGCTTTCTTT.

V and J are TRBV5-1 and TRBJ1-4; D is unclear. The V end lost 3 bases, the J end lost 8 bases, and 17 bases lay between the germline ends. The CDR3 spans 15 residues. Germline assignment: CDR1 SGHRS and CDR2 YFSETQ. Here the CDR3 reads CASSSSDWIGEKLFF. As DNA, the CDR3 is TGCGCCAGCAGCTCGAGTGACTGGATAGGAGAAAAACTGTTTTTT.

This rearrangement joins TRBV9 to TRBJ1-2; D call uncertain. Germline V CDR1 and CDR2: SGDLS, YYNGEE. The CDR3 covers 14 residues. The V gene lost 3 bases and the J gene lost 2 bases, with 11 bases spanning the gap. The CDR3: CASSEGFGNYGYTF. The CDR3 nucleotides read TGTGCCAGCAGCGAAGGCTTCGGGAACTATGGCTACACCTTC. Using reference TRBV9 and TRBJ1-2 for the parts outside the CDR3, the full variable domain is DSGVTQTPKHLITATGQRVTLRCSPRSGDLSVYWYQQSLDQGLQFLIQYYNGEERAKGNILERFSAQQFPDLHSELNLSSLELGDSALYFCASSEGFGNYGYTFGSGTRLTVV.

This chain uses TRBV2 with TRBJ1-5; 8 bases are a match to TRBD1. This CDR3 has 12 amino acids. CDR1 SNHLY and CDR2 FYNNEI come from the germline V gene. Trimming took 11 bases from V and 8 from J; bases not matched to a gene: 8. This CDR3 is CAGSDRGEPQHF. The DNA for the CDR3 is TGTGCCGGGTCAGACAGGGGTGAGCCCCAGCATTTT.

DNA for the CDR3: TGCGCCAGCAGCGGACTAGCGGGGAGTCAAGAGACCCAGTACTTC. This translates into CASSGLAGSQETQYF. The chain uses TRBV5-1 and TRBJ2-5; 12 bases align to TRBD2. The junction had 3 bases not matched to a gene; V was cut back by 4 bases and J by 2 bases. Germline loops: CDR1 SGHRS, CDR2 YFSETQ. This CDR3 contains 15 residues.

The rearrangement uses TRBV7-2 and TRBJ1-5; a possible D gene is TRBD1 (5 bases). The CDR3 runs to 14 residues. Looked up from germline, CDR1 is SGHTA and CDR2 is FQGNSA. Trimming left V 2 bases short and J 7 bases short, with 12 bases between. The CDR3 sequence is CASSLRQGTQPQHF. As DNA, the CDR3 is TGTGCCAGCAGCTTACGGCAGGGAACCCAGCCCCAGCATTTT.

The chain is built from TRBV2 and TRBJ2-5; 8 bases match TRBD2. Germline-derived CDR1 and CDR2 are SNHLY and FYNNEI. The CDR3 is 15 amino acids. V shed 4 bases, J shed 1 base, and the junction held 5 bases outside the gene matches. CDR3 amino acids: CASSVSGGGQETQYF. The CDR3 DNA reads TGTGCCAGCAGTGTGTCGGGGGGGGGCCAAGAGACCCAGTACTTC.

The chain uses TRBV5-4 and TRBJ2-1, with 9 bases aligning to TRBD2. Germline V CDR1 and CDR2: SGHNT, YYREEE (reference sequence). With V trimmed by 4 bases and J by 8 bases, 10 bases remained unmatched. The CDR3 contains 15 residues. CDR3 sequence: CASSGGTSRGDEQFF. CDR3 DNA sequence: TGTGCCAGCAGCGGCGGGACTAGCCGGGGAGATGAGCAGTTCTTC.

The table lists this clone with a count of one. With a much larger clone just one base away, this may be a read error. This chain joins TRBV19 and TRBJ1-1, with D possibly TRBD1 on 5 matching bases. Germline lookup yields CDR1 LNHDA and CDR2 SQIVND (reference sequence). The CDR3 totals 14 residues. Trimming removed 6 bases at V and 7 bases at J, with 18 bases between. The CDR3: CASRTGTGLGEAFF. CDR3 in DNA: TGTGCCAGTAGAACAGGCACTGGGTTGGGTGAAGCTTTCTTT.

The J gene is TRBJ1-6, the V gene TRBV27; no reliable D call. The V and J ends lost 7 bases and 7 bases respectively, with 8 bases between them. The CDR3 length is 12 residues. Germline CDR1 reads MNHEY; CDR2 reads SMNVEV (reference sequence). CDR3 protein: CASTRLNSPLHF. The DNA for the CDR3 is TGTGCCAGCACCAGATTAAATTCACCCCTCCACTTT.

CDR3: CASSPSGGAGNEQFF. CDR3 DNA: TGTGCCAGCAGCCCGAGCGGGGGGGCCGGAAATGAGCAGTTCTTC. The gene calls are TRBV6-1 and TRBJ2-1, with 10 bases that match TRBD2. Germline-derived CDR1 and CDR2 are MNHNS and SASEGT. J lost 7 bases, V lost 6 bases, and 9 bases had no gene match. This CDR3 is 15 amino acids long.

The V call is TRBV12-5, the J call TRBJ2-2, with D tentatively TRBD1 (6 bases). Germline CDR1 is LGHNT and CDR2 is FRNRAP. V lost 2 bases and J 4 bases, leaving 17 bases between the germline ends. CDR3 length: 17 amino acids. This CDR3 reads CASGLPSTGWGTGELFF. CDR3 coding DNA: TGTGCTAGTGGTTTGCCCTCCACAGGGTGGGGCACCGGGGAGCTGTTTTTT. Full variable domain (outside the CDR3, taken from reference TRBV12-5 and TRBJ2-2): DARVTQTPRHKVTEMGQEVTMRCQPILGHNTVFWYRQTMMQGLELLAYFRNRAPLDDSGMPKDRFSAEMPDATLATLKIQPSEPRDSAVYFCASGLPSTGWGTGELFFGEGSRLTVL.